The source of this T cell receptor beta chain is a study of T cells in Graves' hyperthyroidism and ophthalmopathy. RNA transcripts yielded amplified TCR beta CDR3 regions. With the HTBI primer set, the TCR CDR3 went through a first round of RT-PCR. From the multiplex PCR reads, TCRdb called clonotypes with MiXCR, one entry per CDR3 protein. The sample shows 450,000 to 600,000 distinct CDR3 sequences, 15% to 20% of them seen only once. Disease duration was under 3 months in the ophthalmopathy patients, who also had a Clinical Activity Score of at least 3 and a NOSPECS grade of at least 4. This clonotype was picked up many times. This TCR derives from a man aged 35 to 55 with Graves' ophthalmopathy. The sample comprised blood.

The CDR3 reads CASSTRQGQTEAFF. The CDR3, as DNA: TGTGCCAGCAGTACACGACAAGGGCAGACTGAAGCTTTCTTT. This chain joins TRBV12-3 or TRBV12-4 and TRBJ1-1; D is undetermined. CDR3 size: 14 residues. V was cut by 5 bases and J by 5 bases, with 15 bases left in between.